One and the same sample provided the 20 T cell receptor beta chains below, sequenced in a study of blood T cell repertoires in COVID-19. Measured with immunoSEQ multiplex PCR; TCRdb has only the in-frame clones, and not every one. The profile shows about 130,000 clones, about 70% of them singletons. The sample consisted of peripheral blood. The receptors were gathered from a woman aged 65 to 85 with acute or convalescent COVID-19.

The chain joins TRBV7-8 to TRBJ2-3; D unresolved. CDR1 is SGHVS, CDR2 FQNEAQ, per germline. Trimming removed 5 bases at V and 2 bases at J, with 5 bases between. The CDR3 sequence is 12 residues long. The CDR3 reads CASSEDTDTQYF. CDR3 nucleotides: TGTGCCAGCAGCGAGGACACAGATACGCAGTATTTT.

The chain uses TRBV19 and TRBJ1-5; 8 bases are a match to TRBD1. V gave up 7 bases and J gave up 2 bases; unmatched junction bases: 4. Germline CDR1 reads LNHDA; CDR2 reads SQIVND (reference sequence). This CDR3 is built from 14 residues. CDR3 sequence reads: CASTGQGGNQPQHF. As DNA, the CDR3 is TGTGCCAGTACCGGACAGGGTGGCAATCAGCCCCAGCATTTT.

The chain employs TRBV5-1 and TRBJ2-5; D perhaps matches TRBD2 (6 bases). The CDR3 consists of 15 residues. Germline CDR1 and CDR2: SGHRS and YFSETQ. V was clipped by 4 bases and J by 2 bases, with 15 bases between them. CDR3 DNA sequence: TGCGCCAGCAGCGACCCCATAGCGGCACAAGAGACCCAGTACTTC. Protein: CASSDPIAAQETQYF.

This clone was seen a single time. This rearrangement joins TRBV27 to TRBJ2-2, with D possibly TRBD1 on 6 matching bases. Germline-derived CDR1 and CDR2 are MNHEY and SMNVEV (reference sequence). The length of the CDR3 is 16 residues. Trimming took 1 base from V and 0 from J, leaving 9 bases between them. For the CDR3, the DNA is TGTGCCAGCAGTTTATATGGGGGCTCGAACACCGGGGAGCTGTTTTTT. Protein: CASSLYGGSNTGELFF.

This chain's CDR3 is CASSEGAQANQPQHF. CDR3 DNA sequence: TGTGCCAGCAGTGAGGGGGCCCAGGCTAATCAGCCCCAGCATTTT. The V call is TRBV25-1, the J call TRBJ1-5; TRBD1 is a possible D gene (6 bases). The CDR3 has 15 residues. Germline V gives CDR1 MGHDK, CDR2 SYGVNS. Trimming removed 3 bases from V and 4 bases from J, with 13 bases in between.

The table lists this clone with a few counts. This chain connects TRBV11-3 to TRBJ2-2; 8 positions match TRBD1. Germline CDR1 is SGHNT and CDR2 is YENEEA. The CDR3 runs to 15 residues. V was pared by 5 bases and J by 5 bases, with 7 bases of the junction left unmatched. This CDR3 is CASSPGDRKTGELFF. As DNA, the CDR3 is TGTGCCAGCAGCCCCGGGGACAGGAAGACCGGGGAGCTGTTTTTT.

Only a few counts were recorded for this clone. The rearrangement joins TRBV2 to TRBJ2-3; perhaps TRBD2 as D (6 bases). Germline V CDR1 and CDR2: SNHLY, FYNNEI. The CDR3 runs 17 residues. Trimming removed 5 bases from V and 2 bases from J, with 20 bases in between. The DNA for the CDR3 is TGTGCCAGCAGTCCTACGGATGGGGGAGGTACCACAGATACGCAGTATTTT. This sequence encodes CASSPTDGGGTTDTQYF. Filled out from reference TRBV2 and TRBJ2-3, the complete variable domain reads EPEVTQTPSHQVTQMGQEVILRCVPISNHLYFYWYRQILGQKVEFLVSFYNNEISEKSEIFDDQFSVERPDGSNFTLKIRSTKLEDSAMYFCASSPTDGGGTTDTQYFGPGTRLTVL.

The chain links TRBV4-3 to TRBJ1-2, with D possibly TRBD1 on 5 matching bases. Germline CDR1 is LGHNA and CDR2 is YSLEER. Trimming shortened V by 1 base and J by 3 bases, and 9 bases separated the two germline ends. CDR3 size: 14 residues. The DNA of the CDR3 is TGCGCCAGCAGCCAAGGTACAGGCTACTATGGCTACACCTTC. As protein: CASSQGTGYYGYTF.

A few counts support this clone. In nucleotides, the CDR3 is TGTGCCTGGATTCCAGGATATCAGGGGAATGGCTACACCTTC. Translation gives CAWIPGYQGNGYTF. The chain uses TRBV30 and TRBJ1-2; D may be TRBD1 (6 bases). The CDR3 has 14 amino acids. Germline V gene lookup returns CDR1 GTSNPN and CDR2 SVGIG (reference sequence). V lost 4 bases and J 6 bases, leaving 18 bases between the germline ends.

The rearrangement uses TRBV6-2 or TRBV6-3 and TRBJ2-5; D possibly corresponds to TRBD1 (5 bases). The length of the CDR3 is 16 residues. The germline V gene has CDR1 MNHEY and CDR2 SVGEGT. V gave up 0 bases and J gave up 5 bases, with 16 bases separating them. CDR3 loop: CASSYSRSRVEETQYF. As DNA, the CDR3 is TGTGCCAGCAGTTACTCGAGGTCCAGGGTGGAGGAGACCCAGTACTTC.

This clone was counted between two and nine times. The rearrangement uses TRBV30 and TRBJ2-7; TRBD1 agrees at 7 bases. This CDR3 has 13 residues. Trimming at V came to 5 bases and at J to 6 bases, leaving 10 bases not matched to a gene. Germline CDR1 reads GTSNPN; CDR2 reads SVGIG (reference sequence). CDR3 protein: CAWGGQTFGEQYF. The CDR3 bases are TGTGCCTGGGGGGGACAGACGTTCGGCGAGCAGTACTTC.

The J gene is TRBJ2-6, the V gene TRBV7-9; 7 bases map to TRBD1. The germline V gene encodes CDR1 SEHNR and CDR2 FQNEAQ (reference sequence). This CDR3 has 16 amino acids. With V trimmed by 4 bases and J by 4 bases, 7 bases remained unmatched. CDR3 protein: CASSYRQGSGANVLTF. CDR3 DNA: TGTGCCAGCAGCTACAGACAGGGATCGGGGGCCAACGTCCTGACTTTC. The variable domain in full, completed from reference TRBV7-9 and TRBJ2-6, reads DTGVSQNPRHKITKRGQNVTFRCDPISEHNRLYWYRQTLGQGPEFLTYFQNEAQLEKSRLLSDRFSAERPKGSFSTLEIQRTEQGDSAMYLCASSYRQGSGANVLTFGAGSRLTVL.

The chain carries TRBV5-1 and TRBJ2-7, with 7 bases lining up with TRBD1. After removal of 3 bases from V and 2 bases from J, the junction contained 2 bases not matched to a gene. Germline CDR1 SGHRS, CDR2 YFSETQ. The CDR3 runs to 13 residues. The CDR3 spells CASSSQGPYEQYF. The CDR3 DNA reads TGCGCCAGCAGCTCACAGGGGCCCTACGAGCAGTACTTC.

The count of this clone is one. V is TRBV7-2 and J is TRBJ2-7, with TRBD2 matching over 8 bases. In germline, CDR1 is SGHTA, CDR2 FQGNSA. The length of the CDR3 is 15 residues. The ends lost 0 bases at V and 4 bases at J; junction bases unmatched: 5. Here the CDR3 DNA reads TGTGCCAGCAGCTTAGCGCTGGGACTAGTGTACGAGCAGTACTTC. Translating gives CASSLALGLVYEQYF.

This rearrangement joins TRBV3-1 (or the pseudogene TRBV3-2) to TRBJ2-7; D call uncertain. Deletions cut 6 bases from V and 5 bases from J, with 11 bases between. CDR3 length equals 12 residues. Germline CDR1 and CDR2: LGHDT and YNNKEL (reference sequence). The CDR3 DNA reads TGTGCCAGCAGTTTCCGAGGAGACGAGCAGTACTTC. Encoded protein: CASSFRGDEQYF.

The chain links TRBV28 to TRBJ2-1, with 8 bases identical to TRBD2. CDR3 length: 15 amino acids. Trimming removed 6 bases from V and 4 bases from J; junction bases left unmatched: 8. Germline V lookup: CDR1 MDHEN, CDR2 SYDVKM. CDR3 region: CASSLLAALYNEQFF. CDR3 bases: TGTGCCAGCAGCTTACTAGCGGCTCTATACAATGAGCAGTTCTTC.

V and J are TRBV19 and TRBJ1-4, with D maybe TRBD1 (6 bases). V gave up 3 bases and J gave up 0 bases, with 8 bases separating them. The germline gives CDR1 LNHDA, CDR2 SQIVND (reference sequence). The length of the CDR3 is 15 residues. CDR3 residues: CASSIGQTTNEKLFF. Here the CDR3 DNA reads TGTGCCAGTAGTATCGGACAGACAACTAATGAAAAACTGTTTTTT.

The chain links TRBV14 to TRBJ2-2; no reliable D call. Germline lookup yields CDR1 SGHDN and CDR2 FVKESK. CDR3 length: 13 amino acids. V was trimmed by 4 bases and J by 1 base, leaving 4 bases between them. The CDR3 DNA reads TGTGCCAGCAGCCCCGGGAACACCGGGGAGCTGTTTTTT. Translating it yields CASSPGNTGELFF.

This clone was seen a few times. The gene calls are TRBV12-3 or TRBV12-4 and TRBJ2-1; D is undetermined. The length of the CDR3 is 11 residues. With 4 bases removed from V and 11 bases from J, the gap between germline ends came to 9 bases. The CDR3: CASSYSNKQFF. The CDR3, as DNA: TGTGCCAGCAGTTATAGTAATAAGCAGTTCTTC.

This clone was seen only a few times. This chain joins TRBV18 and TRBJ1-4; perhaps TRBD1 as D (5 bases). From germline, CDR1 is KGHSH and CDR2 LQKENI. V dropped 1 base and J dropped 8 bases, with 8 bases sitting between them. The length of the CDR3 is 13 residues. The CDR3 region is CASSPREGEKLFF. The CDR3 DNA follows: TGTGCCAGCTCACCACGGGAGGGGGAAAAACTGTTTTTT.